These 29 T cell receptor beta chains originate from one sample sequenced in a study of blood T cell repertoires in COVID-19. This table comes from immunoSEQ multiplex PCR, and its TCRdb copy is limited to in-frame clones, with some not included. The data contain about 380,000 clones, about 80% of them singletons. Sequencing was done on a sample of peripheral blood. Source of these receptors: a human donor with acute or convalescent COVID-19. The donor label of this sample is uncertain.

This chain joins TRBV7-8 and TRBJ1-5; TRBD1 matches 7 bases. Per germline, CDR1 SGHVS and CDR2 FQNEAQ. The V gene end was trimmed by 3 bases and the J gene end by 6 bases; junction bases not matched to a gene: 8. This CDR3 has 15 amino acids. DNA of the CDR3: TGTGCCAGCAGCTTGGGGGACAGCCAAATTCAGCCCCAGCATTTT. Its translation is CASSLGDSQIQPQHF.

The chain carries TRBV29-1 and TRBJ1-5, with 10 nucleotides matching TRBD1. The CDR3 is 12 amino acids. V lost 6 bases, J lost 9 bases, and 5 bases stayed unmatched. The germline V gene has CDR1 SQVTM and CDR2 ANQGSEA. The CDR3 DNA sequence: TGCAGCGTAGGGACAGGGGACCGGCCCCAGCATTTT. Residues: CSVGTGDRPQHF.

This clone was seen a few times. The rearrangement links TRBV5-1 to TRBJ2-3; 8 bases are a match to TRBD1. V lost 2 bases, J lost 3 bases, and 2 bases stayed unmatched. CDR3 length: 14 amino acids. Germline CDR1 SGHRS, CDR2 YFSETQ. CDR3 sequence: CASSFTGGTDTQYF. The CDR3 region has the DNA TGCGCCAGCAGCTTTACAGGGGGAACAGATACGCAGTATTTT.

The sample holds one count of this clone. The chain employs TRBV5-1 and TRBJ1-1; D possibly corresponds to TRBD1 (6 bases). The CDR3 runs to 13 residues. Trimming shortened V by 0 bases and J by 7 bases, and 10 bases separated the two germline ends. Per the germline V gene, CDR1 is SGHRS and CDR2 is YFSETQ. The DNA for the CDR3 is TGCGCCAGCAGCTTGGAGGGGGTCAGTGAAGCTTTCTTT. Protein sequence: CASSLEGVSEAFF.

V is TRBV10-2 and J is TRBJ2-1; perhaps TRBD2 as D (6 bases). Germline V gives CDR1 WSHSY, CDR2 SAAADI. Trimming stripped 6 bases from V and 3 bases from J, with 9 bases between. The CDR3 extends over 13 amino acids. The CDR3 bases are TGCGCCAGCAGGGAGGGACTCTACAATGAGCAGTTCTTC. Its protein product is CASREGLYNEQFF.

The V and J genes are TRBV7-9 and TRBJ2-3; 8 bases agree with TRBD2. V lost 5 bases and J lost 3; bases outside the gene matches: 10. Looked up from germline, CDR1 is SEHNR and CDR2 is FQNEAQ (reference sequence). The length of the CDR3 is 16 residues. The CDR3 DNA reads as TGTGCCAGCAGCCATCCCGGGACTAGTGATACAGATACGCAGTATTTT. It is translated as CASSHPGTSDTDTQYF.

This rearrangement joins TRBV5-6 to TRBJ1-1; no reliable D call. The CDR3 has 15 residues. CDR1 is SGHDT and CDR2 is YYEEEE in the germline V gene. V was clipped by 1 base and J by 4 bases, with 14 bases between them. The CDR3 loop is CASSLPGVGSTEAFF. The CDR3 nucleotides read TGTGCCAGCAGCTTGCCGGGTGTAGGGAGCACTGAAGCTTTCTTT.

The V call is TRBV2, the J call TRBJ1-5; D perhaps matches TRBD1 (5 bases). Germline lookup yields CDR1 SNHLY and CDR2 FYNNEI. The V end was cut by 2 bases, the J end by 0 bases, with 14 bases between. This CDR3 region has 17 residues. The CDR3 protein is CASSELMGRGSNQPQHF. The CDR3 region has the DNA TGTGCCAGCAGTGAACTCATGGGTAGGGGTAGCAATCAGCCCCAGCATTTT.

The chain employs TRBV10-1 and TRBJ2-1; 8 positions agree with TRBD2. With 0 bases clipped from V and 6 bases from J, the junction kept 4 bases outside the gene matches. This CDR3 spans 15 amino acids. The germline V gene encodes CDR1 WNHNN and CDR2 SYGVQD (reference sequence). In nucleotides, the CDR3 is TGCGCCAGCAGTGAGTCTGGCCTAGCGGGCAATGAGCAGTTCTTC. Its protein product is CASSESGLAGNEQFF.

V is TRBV18 and J is TRBJ1-1; D might be TRBD1 (6 bases). The germline V gene encodes CDR1 KGHSH and CDR2 LQKENI. This CDR3 is built from 15 residues. Deletions cut 4 bases from V and 0 bases from J, with 12 bases between. As DNA, the CDR3 is TGTGCCAGCTCACAAAACAGGGACATGAACACTGAAGCTTTCTTT. Encoded protein: CASSQNRDMNTEAFF.

The chain uses TRBV15 and TRBJ2-7; 12 bases match TRBD2. This CDR3 has 16 residues. Germline V CDR1 and CDR2: LNHNV, YYDKDF (reference sequence). Germline trimming cut 5 bases from V and 5 bases from J; bases unmatched to any gene: 10. This CDR3 reads CATSGRETSGSDEQYF. CDR3 in DNA: TGTGCCACCAGCGGCCGAGAGACTAGCGGGAGCGACGAGCAGTACTTC.

This chain joins TRBV5-6 and TRBJ2-1, with 11 bases identical to TRBD2. The germline CDR1 and CDR2 sequences are SGHDT and YYEEEE. V was clipped by 5 bases and J by 7 bases; unmatched bases: 8. The CDR3 has 15 amino acids. The DNA for the CDR3 is TGTGCCAGCAGTTCCATAGCGGGGGGGAGGAATGAGCAGTTCTTC. It codes for CASSSIAGGRNEQFF.

This chain links TRBV11-3 with TRBJ2-1; TRBD2 aligns across 11 bases. Trimming removed 5 bases from V and 11 bases from J; junction bases left unmatched: 17. CDR1 SGHNT and CDR2 YENEEA come from the germline V gene. The CDR3 sequence is 17 residues long. As DNA, the CDR3 is TGTGCCAGCAGCCCTACCCCCGGGACTAGCGGAGGCGGCAAGCAGTTCTTC. It codes for CASSPTPGTSGGGKQFF.

Within the sample, this clone is medium-sized. The chain joins TRBV5-1 to TRBJ1-2; D is undetermined. V was clipped by 4 bases and J by 8 bases, with 18 bases between them. This CDR3 spans 14 amino acids. Germline V CDR1 and CDR2: SGHRS, YFSETQ. This CDR3 is CASSLPVGGEGYTF. Here the CDR3 DNA reads TGCGCCAGCAGCCTCCCGGTTGGAGGAGAAGGCTACACCTTC.

Note on this clone: This CDR3 fails to terminate in the conserved phenylalanine or tryptophan, so it likely reflects a read error. The limits of the CDR3 on the DNA are not certain, so only TCRdb's listed CDR3 is given. The chain's CDR3 is CASSPTGSPRI. The gene calls are TRBV19 and TRBJ2-7; the listed D gene, TRBD1, was not tested against the DNA. Germline loops: CDR1 LNHDA, CDR2 SQIVND (reference sequence). The CDR3 has 11 residues if both end residues are counted.

The chain links TRBV3-1 (or the pseudogene TRBV3-2) to TRBJ2-7; the D gene is possibly TRBD1 (6 bases). The CDR3 has 14 amino acids. V lost 2 bases and J 1 base, leaving 9 bases between the germline ends. Germline V gene data show CDR1 as LGHDT and CDR2 as YNNKEL (reference sequence). The CDR3 coding sequence is TGTGCCAGCAGCCAATGGGGACAATCCTACGAGCAGTACTTC. Amino acid sequence: CASSQWGQSYEQYF.

The chain has TRBV3-1 (or the pseudogene TRBV3-2) and TRBJ2-7; 7 bases are a match to TRBD1. The CDR3 spans 18 residues. Per the germline V gene, CDR1 is LGHDT and CDR2 is YNNKEL (reference sequence). The V segment lost 4 bases and the J segment 0 bases; nucleotides outside the gene matches: 15. Here the CDR3 DNA reads TGTGCCAGCAGCCCAGCATGGTCCTTGGCAGGGGGCTCCTACGAGCAGTACTTC. It specifies CASSPAWSLAGGSYEQYF.

The chain couples TRBV19 to TRBJ1-1, with 7 bases fitting TRBD1. From germline, CDR1 is LNHDA and CDR2 SQIVND (reference sequence). The CDR3 contains 14 residues. Trimming cost V 4 bases and J 1 base; bases outside gene matches: 3. CDR3: CASSTRTGNTEAFF. Here the CDR3 DNA reads TGTGCCAGTAGTACACGGACAGGGAACACTGAAGCTTTCTTT. The whole variable domain, filled in from reference TRBV19 and TRBJ1-1, reads DGGITQSPKYLFRKEGQNVTLSCEQNLNHDAMYWYRQDPGQGLRLIYYSQIVNDFQKGDIAEGYSVSREKKESFPLTVTSAQKNPTAFYLCASSTRTGNTEAFFGQGTRLTVV.

This chain connects TRBV2 to TRBJ1-2; TRBD1 aligns across 7 bases. The CDR3 consists of 13 residues. J lost 7 bases, V lost 5 bases, and 7 bases had no gene match. The germline gives CDR1 SNHLY, CDR2 FYNNEI. The CDR3 bases are TGTGCCAGCAGTCCAGAGACAGGGTTTGGCTACACCTTC. It is translated as CASSPETGFGYTF. The variable domain in full, with the rest retrieved from reference TRBV2 and TRBJ1-2, is EPEVTQTPSHQVTQMGQEVILRCVPISNHLYFYWYRQILGQKVEFLVSFYNNEISEKSEIFDDQFSVERPDGSNFTLKIRSTKLEDSAMYFCASSPETGFGYTFGSGTRLTVV.

This chain connects TRBV30 to TRBJ2-1; 9 positions agree with TRBD2. Germline trimming cut 3 bases from V and 2 bases from J; bases unmatched to any gene: 5. This CDR3 comprises 15 residues. The germline V gene has CDR1 GTSNPN and CDR2 SVGIG (reference sequence). The CDR3 DNA follows: TGTGCCTGGAGGGGCGGGAGGGCCCCCTACAATGAGCAGTTCTTC. Translating it yields CAWRGGRAPYNEQFF.

The rearrangement uses TRBV7-9 and TRBJ2-5, with 7 bases fitting TRBD1. Trimming removed 5 bases from V and 7 bases from J; junction bases left unmatched: 13. The length of the CDR3 is 15 residues. Per germline, CDR1 SEHNR and CDR2 FQNEAQ (reference sequence). In DNA form, the CDR3 reads TGTGCCAGCAGCCCGAGACAGGGCCTCCCTGTGACCCAGTACTTC. Protein: CASSPRQGLPVTQYF.

This chain joins TRBV11-2 and TRBJ2-7; 7 bases align to TRBD2. This CDR3 is 16 amino acids long. The germline V gene encodes CDR1 SGHAT and CDR2 FQNNGV. Trimming took 5 bases from V and 3 from J; bases not matched to a gene: 13. CDR3 coding DNA: TGTGCCAGCAGCCAAGGGGTTGCGGGAGTTAACTACGAGCAGTACTTC. Amino acids: CASSQGVAGVNYEQYF.

This sequence joins TRBV5-8 and TRBJ1-1; D not certain. Trimming shortened V by 1 base and J by 1 base, and 5 bases separated the two germline ends. The CDR3 is made up of 13 amino acids. Germline values: CDR1 SGHTS, CDR2 YDEGEE. The CDR3 region is CASSLTENTEAFF. The CDR3 region has the DNA TGTGCCAGCAGCTTGACAGAGAACACTGAAGCTTTCTTT.

The CDR3 protein is CATSFGERNTEAFF. In DNA form, the CDR3 reads TGTGCCACCAGCTTCGGGGAGAGGAACACTGAAGCTTTCTTT. V is TRBV15 and J is TRBJ1-1; D not resolved. The CDR3 has 14 amino acids. Deletions cut 5 bases from V and 1 base from J, with 11 bases between. Germline loops: CDR1 LNHNV, CDR2 YYDKDF (reference sequence).

The V call is TRBV18, the J call TRBJ1-1; D might be TRBD1 (5 bases). This CDR3 spans 14 amino acids. CDR1 is KGHSH and CDR2 is LQKENI in the germline V gene. V gave up 6 bases and J gave up 3 bases, with 14 bases separating them. DNA for the CDR3: TGTGCCAGCTCTCCTAACCAGGGATACACTGAAGCTTTCTTT. Translated: CASSPNQGYTEAFF.

This chain uses TRBV11-2 with TRBJ1-3; tentative D call: TRBD1 (5 bases). Trimming stripped 5 bases from V and 4 bases from J, with 9 bases between. The germline CDR1 and CDR2 sequences are SGHAT and FQNNGV. This CDR3 is built from 13 residues. In DNA form, the CDR3 reads TGTGCCAGCAGCCCAGGGTACGGAAACACCATATATTTT. Translating gives CASSPGYGNTIYF.

This sequence joins TRBV5-1 and TRBJ1-2, with TRBD1 as a possible D gene (6 bases). V was trimmed by 4 bases and J by 0 bases, leaving 10 bases between them. CDR1 and CDR2 (germline): SGHRS, YFSETQ. The CDR3 covers 14 residues. This CDR3 is CASSQDRANYGYTF. CDR3 bases: TGCGCCAGCAGCCAGGACAGAGCTAACTATGGCTACACCTTC.

The rearrangement joins TRBV5-1 to TRBJ2-2, with 9 bases lining up with TRBD1. Germline values: CDR1 SGHRS, CDR2 YFSETQ. The CDR3 has 15 amino acids. The trim removed 0 bases at V and 6 bases at J, leaving 3 bases unmatched. The CDR3 DNA reads as TGCGCCAGCAGCTTGGACAGGGGGCGGGCCGGGGAGCTGTTTTTT. Its protein product is CASSLDRGRAGELFF.

V usage is TRBV23-1 and J usage is TRBJ2-7; 16 bases are a match to TRBD2. TRBV23-1 is an ORF for which the function is uncertain. V lost 3 bases to trimming and J lost 3 bases; unmatched junction nucleotides: 8. The CDR3 length is 18 residues. The CDR3 is CASSQGLAGGKCLYEQYF. CDR3 DNA: TGCGCCAGCAGTCAGGGACTAGCGGGAGGGAAGTGCCTCTACGAGCAGTACTTC.